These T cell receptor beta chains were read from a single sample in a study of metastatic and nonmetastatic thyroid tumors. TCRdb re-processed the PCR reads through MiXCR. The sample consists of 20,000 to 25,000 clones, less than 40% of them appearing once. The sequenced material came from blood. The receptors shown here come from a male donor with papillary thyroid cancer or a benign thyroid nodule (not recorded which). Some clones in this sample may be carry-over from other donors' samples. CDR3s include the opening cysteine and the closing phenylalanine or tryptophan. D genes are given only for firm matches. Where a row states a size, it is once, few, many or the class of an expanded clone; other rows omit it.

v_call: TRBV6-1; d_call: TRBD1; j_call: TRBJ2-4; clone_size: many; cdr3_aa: CASRPPGQGAIQYF; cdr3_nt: TGTGCCAGCAGACCTCCCGGACAGGGCGCCATTCAGTACTTC
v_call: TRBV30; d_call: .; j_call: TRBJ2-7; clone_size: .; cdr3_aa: CAWSVNLYEQYF; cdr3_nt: TGTGCCTGGAGTGTGAATCTCTACGAGCAGTACTTC
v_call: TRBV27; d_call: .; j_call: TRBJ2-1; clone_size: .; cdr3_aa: CASREAVFSYNEQFF; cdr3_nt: TGTGCCAGCAGAGAAGCGGTGTTCTCCTACAATGAGCAGTTCTTC
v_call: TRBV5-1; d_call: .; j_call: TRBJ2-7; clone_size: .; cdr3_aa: CASSLSPGLYEQYF; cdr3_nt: TGCGCCAGCAGCTTATCTCCAGGGTTATACGAGCAGTACTTC
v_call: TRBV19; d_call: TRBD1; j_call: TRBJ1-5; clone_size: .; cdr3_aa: CASFGQGSNQPQHF; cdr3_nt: TGTGCCAGCTTCGGACAGGGAAGCAATCAGCCCCAGCATTTT
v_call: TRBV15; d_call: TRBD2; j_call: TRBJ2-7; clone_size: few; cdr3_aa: CATSATSGGYEQYF; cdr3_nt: TGTGCCACCAGCGCAACTAGCGGGGGCTACGAGCAGTACTTC
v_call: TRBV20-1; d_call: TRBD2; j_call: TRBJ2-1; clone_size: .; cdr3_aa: CSASATSGSFDEQFF; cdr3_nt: TGCAGTGCTAGTGCGACTAGCGGGAGTTTCGATGAGCAGTTCTTC
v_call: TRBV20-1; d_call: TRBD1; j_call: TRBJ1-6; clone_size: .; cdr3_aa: CSARDIPGGSYNSPLHF; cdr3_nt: TGCAGTGCTAGAGATATCCCAGGGGGCTCCTATAATTCACCCCTCCACTTT
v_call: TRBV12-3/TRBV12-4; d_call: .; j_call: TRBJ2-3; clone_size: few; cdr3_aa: CASSPSLASDTQYF; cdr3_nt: TGTGCCAGCAGCCCCTCACTAGCCTCAGATACGCAGTATTTT
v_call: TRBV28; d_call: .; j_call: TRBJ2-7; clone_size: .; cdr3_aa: CASSLSGHVFEQYF; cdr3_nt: TGTGCCAGCAGTTTAAGCGGGCACGTTTTCGAGCAGTACTTC
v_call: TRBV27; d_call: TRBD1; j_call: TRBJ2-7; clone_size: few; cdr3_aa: CASSPSPGTGGEQYF; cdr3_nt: TGTGCCAGCAGTCCTAGCCCCGGGACAGGGGGCGAGCAGTACTTC
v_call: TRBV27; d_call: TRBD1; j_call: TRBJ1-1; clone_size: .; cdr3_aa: CASSIGTGWDTEAFF; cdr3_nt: TGTGCCAGCAGTATAGGGACAGGGTGGGACACTGAAGCTTTCTTT
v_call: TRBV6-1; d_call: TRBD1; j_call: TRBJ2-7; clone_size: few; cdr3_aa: CACLSGTGWYEQYF; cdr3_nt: TGTGCCTGCCTATCCGGGACAGGGTGGTACGAGCAGTACTTC
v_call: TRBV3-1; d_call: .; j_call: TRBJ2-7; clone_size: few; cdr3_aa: CASSWGPKAYEQYF; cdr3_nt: TGTGCCAGCAGTTGGGGACCGAAAGCCTACGAGCAGTACTTC
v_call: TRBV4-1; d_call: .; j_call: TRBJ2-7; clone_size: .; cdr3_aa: CASSQDLGHEQYF; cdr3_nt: TGCGCCAGCAGCCAAGATCTCGGCCACGAGCAGTACTTC
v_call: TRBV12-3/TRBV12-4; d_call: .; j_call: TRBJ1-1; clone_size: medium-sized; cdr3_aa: CASSGTGLNTEAFF; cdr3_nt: TGTGCCAGCAGTGGAACAGGGCTGAACACTGAAGCTTTCTTT
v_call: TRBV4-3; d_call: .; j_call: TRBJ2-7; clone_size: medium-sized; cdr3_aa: CASSQDSGRINEQYF; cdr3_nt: TGCGCCAGCAGCCAAGATTCCGGGAGAATCAACGAGCAGTACTTC
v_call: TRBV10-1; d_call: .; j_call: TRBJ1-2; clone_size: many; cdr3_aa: CASRGWGARGYTF; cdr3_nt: TGCGCCAGCAGGGGTTGGGGGGCACGTGGCTACACCTTC
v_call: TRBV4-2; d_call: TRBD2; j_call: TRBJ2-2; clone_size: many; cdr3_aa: CASSQLAGDTGELFF; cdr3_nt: TGTGCCAGCAGCCAACTAGCGGGAGACACCGGGGAGCTGTTTTTT
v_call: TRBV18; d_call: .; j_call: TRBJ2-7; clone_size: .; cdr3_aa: CASSPGSYEQYF; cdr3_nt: TGTGCCAGCTCACCAGGGAGCTACGAGCAGTACTTC
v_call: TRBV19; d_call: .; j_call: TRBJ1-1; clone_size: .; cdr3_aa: CASSPRVDTEAFF; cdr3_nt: TGTGCCAGTAGTCCAAGGGTGGATACTGAAGCTTTCTTT
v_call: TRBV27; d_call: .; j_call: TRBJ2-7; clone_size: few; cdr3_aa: CASRILTWRDGAYEQYF; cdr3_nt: TGTGCCAGCAGAATTCTCACTTGGAGGGACGGAGCCTACGAGCAGTACTTC
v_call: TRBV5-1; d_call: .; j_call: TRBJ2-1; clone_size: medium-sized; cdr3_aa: CASSPEVNLYNEQFF; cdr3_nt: TGCGCCAGCAGCCCTGAAGTAAATTTATACAATGAGCAGTTCTTC
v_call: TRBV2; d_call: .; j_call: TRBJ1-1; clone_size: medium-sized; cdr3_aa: CASSVSSTAFF; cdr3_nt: TGTGCCAGCAGTGTAAGTTCAACAGCTTTCTTT
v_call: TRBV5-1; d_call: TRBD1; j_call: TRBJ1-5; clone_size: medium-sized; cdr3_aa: CASSLEGQGNQPQHF; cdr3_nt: TGCGCCAGCAGCCTGGAAGGACAGGGAAATCAGCCCCAGCATTTT
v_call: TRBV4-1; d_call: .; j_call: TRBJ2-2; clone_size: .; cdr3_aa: CASSQDAFSANTGELFF; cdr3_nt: TGCGCCAGCAGCCAAGATGCGTTCTCCGCGAACACCGGGGAGCTGTTTTTT
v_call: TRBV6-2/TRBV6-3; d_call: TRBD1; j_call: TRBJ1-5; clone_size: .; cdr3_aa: CASSLNDRASNQPQHF; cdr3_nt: TGTGCCAGCAGTTTGAATGACAGGGCCAGCAATCAGCCCCAGCATTTT
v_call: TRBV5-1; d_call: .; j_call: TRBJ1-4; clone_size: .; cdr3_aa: CASSLDGAEEKLFF; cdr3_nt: TGCGCCAGCAGCTTGGATGGGGCAGAGGAAAAACTGTTTTTT
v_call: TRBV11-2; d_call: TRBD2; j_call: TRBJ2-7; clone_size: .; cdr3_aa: CASSPSREWAYEQYF; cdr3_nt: TGTGCCAGCAGTCCCTCGCGGGAGTGGGCCTACGAGCAGTACTTC
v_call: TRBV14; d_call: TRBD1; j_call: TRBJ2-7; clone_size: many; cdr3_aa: CASSPNPGQGYEQYF; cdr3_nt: TGTGCCAGCAGCCCGAACCCAGGACAGGGCTACGAGCAGTACTTC
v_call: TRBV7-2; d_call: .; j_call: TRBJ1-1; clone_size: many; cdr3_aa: CASSLQGYNTEAFF; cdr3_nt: TGTGCCAGCAGCTTACAGGGCTATAACACTGAAGCTTTCTTT
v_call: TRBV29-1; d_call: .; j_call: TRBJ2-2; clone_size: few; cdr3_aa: CSTRDGTGELFF; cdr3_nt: TGCAGCACCCGGGACGGCACCGGGGAGCTGTTTTTT
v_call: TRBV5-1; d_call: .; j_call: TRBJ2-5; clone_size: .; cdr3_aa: CASSLGLVEETQYF; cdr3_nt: TGCGCCAGCAGCTTGGGGCTAGTGGAAGAGACCCAGTACTTC
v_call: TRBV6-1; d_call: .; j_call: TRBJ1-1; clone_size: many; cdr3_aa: CASSRNEAFF; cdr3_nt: TGTGCCAGCAGTCGGAATGAAGCTTTCTTT
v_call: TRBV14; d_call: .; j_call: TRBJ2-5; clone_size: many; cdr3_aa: CASSQIRPQVDETQYF; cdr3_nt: TGTGCCAGCAGCCAGATAAGGCCACAGGTTGACGAGACCCAGTACTTC
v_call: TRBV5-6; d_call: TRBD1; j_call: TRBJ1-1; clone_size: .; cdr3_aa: CASSLGTANTEAFF; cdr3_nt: TGTGCCAGCAGCCTCGGGACAGCGAACACTGAAGCTTTCTTT
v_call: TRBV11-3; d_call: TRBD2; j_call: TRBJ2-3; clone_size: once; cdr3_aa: CASSSRLAGGTSTDTQYF; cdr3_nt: TGTGCCAGCAGCTCACGACTAGCGGGGGGGACTAGCACAGATACGCAGTATTTT
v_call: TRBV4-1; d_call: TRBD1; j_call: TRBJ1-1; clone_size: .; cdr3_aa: CASSQDGQGNTEAFF; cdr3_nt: TGCGCCAGCAGCCAAGATGGACAGGGAAACACTGAAGCTTTCTTT
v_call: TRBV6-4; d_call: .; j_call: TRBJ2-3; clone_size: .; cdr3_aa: CASSPGGGTDTQYF; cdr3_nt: TGTGCCAGCAGTCCAGGGGGGGGCACAGATACGCAGTATTTT
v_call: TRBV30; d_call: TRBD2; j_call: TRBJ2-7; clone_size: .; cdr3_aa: CAWGRGGVTYEQYF; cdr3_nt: TGTGCCTGGGGGCGTGGGGGGGTTACCTACGAGCAGTACTTC